This entry concerns a single TCR beta chain. This record comes from a study of blood T cell repertoires in COVID-19. TCRdb keeps only in-frame clones here, not all; method: immunoSEQ multiplex PCR. Seen here are 10,000 to 15,000 clones, roughly four fifths observed once, and the top ten hold 3% to 4.5%. V was shortened by 3 bases and J by 1 base, with 7 bases between the two germline ends. From germline, CDR1 is KGHSH and CDR2 LQKENI. The CDR3 totals 13 residues. The sequencing input was peripheral blood. J is TRBJ2-7 and V is TRBV18, with a weak D call TRBD2 (5 bases). The receptor was isolated from a woman in her fifties or sixties with acute or convalescent COVID-19. CDR3 in amino acids: CASSPGGSYEQYF. CDR3 nucleotides: TGTGCCAGCTCACCCGGAGGATCCTACGAGCAGTACTTC. The full variable domain, completed using reference TRBV18 and TRBJ2-7, is NAGVMQNPRHLVRRRGQEARLRCSPMKGHSHVYWYRQLPEEGLKFMVYLQKENIIDESGMPKERFSAEFPKEGPSILRIQQVVRGDSAAYFCASSPGGSYEQYFGPGTRLTVT.